Listed below are T cell receptor beta chains from one sample, sequenced in a study of cytomegalovirus exposure and HLA in healthy donors. Measured with immunoSEQ multiplex PCR; TCRdb has only the in-frame clones, and not every one. The sample carries some 110,000 clones, approximately 79% recorded once. The specimen was PBMCs. Receptors originate from a man aged 50-60 years in good health and CMV-seropositive. CDR3s include the opening cysteine and the closing phenylalanine or tryptophan. D genes are given only for firm matches. Clone size is not always given. Where it is, it says once, few, many or a class for expanded clones.

>TRBD1|once|TRBV29-1|TRBJ2-2
CSVEVRGPGELFF
TGCAGCGTTGAAGTTAGGGGGCCCGGGGAGCTGTTTTTT
>TRBD2|.|TRBV19|TRBJ2-1
CASSILGSGLDNEQFF
TGTGCCAGTAGTATTTTGGGTAGCGGGCTTGATAATGAGCAGTTCTTC
>TRBD2|few|TRBV11-2|TRBJ2-7
CASSLDQRDGYF
TGTGCCAGCAGCTTAGATCAGCGGGATGGGTACTTC
>TRBD1|.|TRBV14|TRBJ2-1
CASSKQGASYNEQFF
TGTGCCAGCAGCAAACAGGGGGCCTCCTACAATGAGCAGTTCTTC
>TRBD2|.|TRBV15|TRBJ2-1
CATSSGLAGGSLPNEQFF
TGTGCCACCAGCAGCGGACTAGCGGGAGGTTCCCTTCCCAATGAGCAGTTCTTC
>.|.|TRBV27|TRBJ2-1
CASSLSGQINSYNEQFF
TGTGCCAGCAGTTTATCTGGGCAGATTAACTCCTACAATGAGCAGTTCTTC
>.|.|TRBV11-2|TRBJ2-1
CASSPLGALLFVYNEQFF
TGTGCCAGCAGCCCTTTAGGGGCCCTCTTATTCGTCTACAATGAGCAGTTCTTC
>.|.|TRBV28|TRBJ1-5
CASRIAGTSGNQPQHF
TGTGCCAGCAGGATCGCGGGGACGAGCGGCAATCAGCCCCAGCATTTT
>.|.|TRBV7-8|TRBJ2-5
CASRLSSQETQYF
TGTGCCAGCAGACTTAGCAGCCAAGAGACCCAGTACTTC
>TRBD2|.|TRBV19|TRBJ2-3
CASKDRAGVRDTQYF
TGTGCCAGTAAGGATAGGGCGGGAGTAAGAGATACGCAGTATTTT
>.|.|TRBV5-1|TRBJ2-5
CASSLGAVTQETQYF
TGCGCCAGCAGCTTAGGGGCCGTGACACAAGAGACCCAGTACTTC
>TRBD1|.|TRBV28|TRBJ2-7
CASRKSGQGLEQYF
TGTGCCAGCAGGAAATCCGGACAGGGGCTCGAGCAGTACTTC
>TRBD1|.|TRBV19|TRBJ1-2
CASTILGQGEFYGYTF
TGTGCCAGTACTATCCTCGGACAGGGGGAATTCTATGGCTACACCTTC
>.|few|TRBV29-1|TRBJ2-1
CSVVSIAGYYYNEQFF
TGCAGCGTTGTGTCTATAGCCGGCTACTACTACAATGAGCAGTTCTTC
>.|.|TRBV7-9|TRBJ2-7
CASSLGADSSYEQYF
TGTGCCAGCAGCTTAGGAGCCGATAGCTCCTACGAGCAGTACTTC
>TRBD2|.|TRBV11-2|TRBJ2-2
CASSSGLAGNTGELFF
TGTGCCAGCAGCTCAGGACTAGCGGGGAACACCGGGGAGCTGTTTTTT
>TRBD2|.|TRBV4-3|TRBJ2-5
CASSRGLAVQETQYF
TGCGCCAGCAGCCGAGGACTAGCGGTACAAGAGACCCAGTACTTC
>TRBD2|.|TRBV5-1|TRBJ2-1
CASSLASGSVNEQFF
TGCGCCAGCAGCTTGGCTAGCGGGAGTGTCAATGAGCAGTTCTTC
>.|.|TRBV5-1|TRBJ2-7
CASSTGESSYEQYF
TGCGCCAGCTCAACGGGTGAGAGCTCCTACGAGCAGTACTTC
>TRBD1|.|TRBV27|TRBJ2-7
CASSPTGQGTHEQYF
TGTGCCAGCAGTCCCACGGGACAGGGGACCCACGAGCAGTACTTC
>TRBD1|.|TRBV6-5|TRBJ1-2
CASSPPGQSYGYTF
TGTGCCAGCAGCCCCCCGGGACAGTCTTATGGCTACACCTTC
>TRBD2|.|TRBV18|TRBJ2-3
CASSPSGGATDTQYF
TGTGCCAGCTCCCCTAGCGGGGGGGCCACAGATACGCAGTATTTT
>TRBD1|.|TRBV5-1|TRBJ2-5
CASSRRQGWGETQYF
TGCGCCAGCAGCCGACGACAGGGCTGGGGCGAGACCCAGTACTTC
>TRBD1|few|TRBV15|TRBJ2-5
CATSRAGTGGIETQYF
TGTGCCACCAGCCGCGCGGGGACAGGGGGCATAGAGACCCAGTACTTC
>.|.|TRBV11-2|TRBJ1-5
CASSLEYRNQPQHF
TGTGCCAGCAGCTTAGAGTACAGGAATCAGCCCCAGCATTTT
>.|few|TRBV4-2|TRBJ2-5
CASSQDPSNAETQYF
TGTGCCAGCAGCCAAGATCCTAGTAACGCGGAGACCCAGTACTTC
>.|.|TRBV7-9|TRBJ1-1
CASSRPGGGSDAEAFF
TGTGCCAGCAGCCGCCCGGGGGGTGGGTCCGATGCCGAAGCTTTCTTT
>.|.|TRBV6-6|TRBJ1-6
CASIGGNSPLHF
TGTGCCTCGATCGGGGGAAATTCACCCCTCCACTTT
>.|.|TRBV4-1|TRBJ1-2
CASSQGGVNGYTF
TGCGCCAGCAGCCAAGGGGGAGTTAATGGCTACACCTTC
>.|.|TRBV28|TRBJ1-4
CASRRALNEKLFF
TGTGCCAGCAGGAGGGCCCTTAATGAAAAACTGTTTTTT
>TRBD1|.|TRBV2|TRBJ2-5
CASSEVRGPQETQYF
TGTGCCAGCAGTGAAGTTAGGGGGCCCCAAGAGACCCAGTACTTC
>.|.|TRBV9|TRBJ2-1
CASSGQVNEQFF
TGTGCCAGCAGCGGACAGGTCAATGAGCAGTTCTTC
>.|.|TRBV7-9|TRBJ1-4
CASSLSGRGRGTNEKLFF
TGTGCCAGCAGCTTATCGGGCAGGGGACGGGGAACTAATGAAAAACTGTTTTTT
>TRBD2|.|TRBV19|TRBJ2-3
CASLSGGATDTQYF
TGTGCCAGTCTAAGCGGGGGGGCCACAGATACGCAGTATTTT
>TRBD1|few|TRBV10-3|TRBJ2-7
CAINPETGGKQYF
TGTGCCATCAACCCCGAGACAGGGGGAAAGCAGTACTTC
>.|.|TRBV13|TRBJ1-1
CASSTPGVGAEAFF
TGTGCCAGCAGCACCCCCGGGGTAGGCGCTGAAGCTTTCTTT
>.|.|TRBV10-3|TRBJ2-7
CAISELVGGNEQYF
TGTGCCATCAGTGAATTGGTTGGGGGGAACGAGCAGTACTTC
>TRBD1|.|TRBV5-4|TRBJ2-5
CASSSPGQVGETQYF
TGTGCCAGCAGCAGTCCGGGACAGGTAGGAGAGACCCAGTACTTC
>.|once|TRBV6-5|TRBJ2-5
CASSPLNGRQYF
TGTGCCAGCAGCCCACTCAATGGCAGGCAGTACTTC
>.|.|TRBV10-3|TRBJ2-1
CAISETGASYNEQFF
TGTGCCATCAGTGAAACTGGGGCTTCATACAATGAGCAGTTCTTC
>TRBD2|.|TRBV11-3|TRBJ2-4
CASSSVGGTGRAKNIQYF
TGTGCCAGCAGCTCTGTCGGGGGGACCGGACGGGCCAAAAACATTCAGTACTTC
>.|few|TRBV10-2|TRBJ2-1
CASGDTSYGEQFF
TGCGCCAGCGGCGATACTAGTTACGGTGAGCAGTTCTTC
>.|.|TRBV7-7|TRBJ2-5
CASSLAGGGETQYF
TGTGCCAGCAGCTTAGCGGGGGGAGGAGAGACCCAGTACTTC
>.|.|TRBV19|TRBJ2-3
CASSIQQGGTQYF
TGTGCCAGTAGTATTCAACAGGGTGGTACGCAGTATTTT
>TRBD1|.|TRBV5-8|TRBJ2-7
CASSFTGQDYFSYEQYF
TGTGCCAGCAGCTTCACGGGACAGGATTACTTCTCCTACGAGCAGTACTTC
>.|few|TRBV6-1|TRBJ1-5
CASSRTVDQPQHF
TGTGCCAGCAGTAGGACAGTTGATCAGCCCCAGCATTTT